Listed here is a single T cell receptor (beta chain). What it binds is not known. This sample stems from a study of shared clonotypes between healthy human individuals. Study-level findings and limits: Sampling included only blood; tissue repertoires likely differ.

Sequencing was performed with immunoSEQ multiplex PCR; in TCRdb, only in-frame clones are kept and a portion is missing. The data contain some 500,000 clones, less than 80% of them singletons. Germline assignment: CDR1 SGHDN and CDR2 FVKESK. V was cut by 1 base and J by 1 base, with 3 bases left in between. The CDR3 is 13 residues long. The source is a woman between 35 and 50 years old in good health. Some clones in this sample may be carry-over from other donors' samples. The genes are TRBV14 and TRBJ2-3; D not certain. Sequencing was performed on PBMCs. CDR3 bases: TGTGCCAGCAGCCAAGTGGGCACAGATACGCAGTATTTT. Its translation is CASSQVGTDTQYF.